The rows below give T cell receptor beta chains drawn from one sample of a study of cytotoxic CD8 clonotypes in ibrutinib-treated CLL. The table came from immunoSEQ multiplex PCR; TCRdb's copy has only in-frame clones and leaves some out. The data hold roughly 100,000 clones, with 60% to 80% observed a single time. This material consisted of PBMCs, taken after 12 months of ibrutinib treatment. The receptors derive from a human donor with chronic lymphocytic leukemia. Each CDR3 is given with its conserved first and last residue. The D gene is left open where the match is weak. Size tells how often a clone was seen (once, few, many) or the class of an expanded clone, and some rows leave it out.

j_gene	abundance	v_gene	d_gene	CDR3nt	CDR3aa
TRBJ1-2	NA	TRBV5-1	NA	TGCGCCAGCAGCTTGGAACGGGCCACCCCCTATGGCTACACCTTC	CASSLERATPYGYTF
TRBJ2-7	NA	TRBV6-6	NA	TGTGCCAGCAGCCCCGGGAGTTACGAGCAGTACTTC	CASSPGSYEQYF
TRBJ2-1	NA	TRBV7-6	TRBD1	TGTGCCAGCAGCCCTCGTGGACAGGGAGGAAGTGAGCAGTTCTTC	CASSPRGQGGSEQFF
TRBJ2-7	NA	TRBV5-6	TRBD1	TGTGCCAGCAGCCGCGGACAGGGACGCGAGCAGTACTTC	CASSRGQGREQYF
TRBJ2-7	NA	TRBV5-1	NA	TGCGCCAGCAGTCGAAAGGAAGGTCCCTACGAGCAGTACTTC	CASSRKEGPYEQYF
TRBJ2-7	NA	TRBV10-2	TRBD1	TGCGCCAGCAGTGAGTCTCGACAGGGTCCCTACGAGCAGTACTTC	CASSESRQGPYEQYF
TRBJ1-6	NA	TRBV6-1	NA	TGTGCCAGCTCACCCCTCCACTTT	CASSPLHF
TRBJ2-7	NA	TRBV5-1	NA	TGCGCCAGCAGCTTCAACCCGGGGTCCTACGAGCAGTACTTC	CASSFNPGSYEQYF
TRBJ2-5	NA	TRBV15	TRBD2	TGTGCCACCGGGAAGTCTAGCGGAGGATTCCAAGAGACCCAGTACTTC	CATGKSSGGFQETQYF
TRBJ2-5	NA	TRBV6-5	NA	TGTGCCAGCAGTTCAACAGGGACGGGAGAGACCCAGTACTTC	CASSSTGTGETQYF
TRBJ2-1	NA	TRBV5-1	TRBD1	TGCGCCAGCAGCTGGGACAGTCAGAACAATGAGCAGTTCTTC	CASSWDSQNNEQFF
TRBJ1-1	NA	TRBV29-1	TRBD1	TGCAGCGTCAGGGGGGATGGGGGGAGCACTGAAGCTTTCTTT	CSVRGDGGSTEAFF
TRBJ2-3	NA	TRBV18	NA	TGTGCCAGCTCACCAGAGGGCACAGATACGCAGTATTTT	CASSPEGTDTQYF
TRBJ2-7	few	TRBV6-6	TRBD1	TGTGCCAGCAGACAGCGACAGGGGGTGACCTACGAGCAGTACTTC	CASRQRQGVTYEQYF
TRBJ2-5	few	TRBV4-3	NA	TGCGCCAGCAGCCAATCGGAGGGCCGAGGAGAGACCCAGTACTTC	CASSQSEGRGETQYF
TRBJ2-3	NA	TRBV5-1	NA	TGCGCCAGCAGCGTCGGGACAGATACGCAGTATTTT	CASSVGTDTQYF
TRBJ1-5	few	TRBV15	NA	TGTGCCACCAGCGAGTACAGGGCAGACCAGCCCCAGCATTTT	CATSEYRADQPQHF
TRBJ2-7	NA	TRBV5-1	NA	TGCGCCAGCAGTCTCTCGGACTCCCCCACTCCCGGCTCCTACGAGCAGTACTTC	CASSLSDSPTPGSYEQYF
TRBJ1-1	NA	TRBV11-2	NA	TGTGCCAGCAGCCGGGACGGTTTTGAAGCTTTCTTT	CASSRDGFEAFF
TRBJ1-5	NA	TRBV9	NA	TGTGCCAGCAGCGTAGGAGGTCGGTCATATAGCAATCAGCCCCAGCATTTT	CASSVGGRSYSNQPQHF
TRBJ1-4	NA	TRBV19	NA	TGTGCCAGTAGTCCAGGGGCAACTAATGAAAAACTGTTTTTT	CASSPGATNEKLFF
TRBJ2-7	NA	TRBV4-1	TRBD1	TGCGCCAGCAGCCAAGTGGGAGCCCGGGACAGGGGGTACGAGCAGTACTTC	CASSQVGARDRGYEQYF
TRBJ2-1	NA	TRBV2	TRBD2	TGTGCCAGCAGTGAAGCGGTAGCGGGGGGGCCTGATGAGCAGTTCTTC	CASSEAVAGGPDEQFF
TRBJ1-2	few	TRBV10-1	NA	TGCGCCAGCAGTGAGTCGACGCAAGCGAAAGCTAACTATGGCTACACCTTC	CASSESTQAKANYGYTF
TRBJ1-4	once	TRBV5-1	NA	TGCGCCAGCAGCTTGGCCAATCCGGGGGAGGGTGAAAAACTGTTTTTT	CASSLANPGEGEKLFF
TRBJ1-2	NA	TRBV13	NA	TGTGCCAGCAGCTTAGAGGGTGGGTATGGCTACACCTTC	CASSLEGGYGYTF
TRBJ2-5	NA	TRBV2	NA	TGTGCCAGCAAACGTACAACAGGGAATTACGAGACCCAGTACTTC	CASKRTTGNYETQYF
TRBJ1-6	NA	TRBV15	TRBD1	TGTGCCACCAGCAGAAAAGCGACTCTGGACAGGAGCTCCTATAATTCACCCCTCCACTTT	CATSRKATLDRSSYNSPLHF
TRBJ1-4	NA	TRBV30	NA	TGTGCCTGGAGTAGAGTTCCAAATAATGAAAAACTGTTTTTT	CAWSRVPNNEKLFF
TRBJ1-2	NA	TRBV29-1	NA	TGCAGCGTTGCTTTCGGGGAATCCTACTATGGCTACACCTTC	CSVAFGESYYGYTF
TRBJ2-7	NA	TRBV4-1	NA	TGCGCCAGCAGCCAAGATGGGGGCCTGGGGAGCTCCTACGAGCAGTACTTC	CASSQDGGLGSSYEQYF
TRBJ2-3	once	TRBV6-5	TRBD2	TGTGCCAGCAGTTACTCCGGCAGCGGGAGAACAGATACGCAGTATTTT	CASSYSGSGRTDTQYF
TRBJ2-5	NA	TRBV28	NA	TGTGCCAGCACTCCCTTAGAGTCCGGACTCCAGTACCAAGAGACCCAGTACTTC	CASTPLESGLQYQETQYF
TRBJ1-2	NA	TRBV9	NA	TGTGCCAGCAGCCCCGGCCTGAACTATGGCTACACCTTC	CASSPGLNYGYTF
TRBJ2-3	NA	TRBV4-1	NA	TGCGCCAGCAGCCAAGATCCCACAGGTACCAGCACAGATACGCAGTATTTT	CASSQDPTGTSTDTQYF
TRBJ1-3	NA	TRBV5-1	NA	TGCGCCAGCAGCTTACAGGGAGACTCTGGAAACACCATATATTTT	CASSLQGDSGNTIYF
TRBJ2-7	NA	TRBV6-1	NA	TGTGCCAGCAAAGGGGATTACGAGCAGTACTTC	CASKGDYEQYF
TRBJ2-7	NA	TRBV4-2	TRBD2	TGTGCCAGCAGCCAAGAGCAGCGGGGGGGGTCCTACGAGCAGTACTTC	CASSQEQRGGSYEQYF
TRBJ2-7	many	TRBV7-9	NA	TGTGCCAGCAGCTTCAGGACCGTCTACGAGCAGTACTTC	CASSFRTVYEQYF
TRBJ2-7	NA	TRBV2	NA	TGTGCCAAGAACATCGAAAGGGGCTACGAGCAGTACTTC	CAKNIERGYEQYF
TRBJ2-5	NA	TRBV5-1	TRBD1	TGCGCCAGCAGCTTCAGGACAGGGCTACAAGAGACCCAGTACTTC	CASSFRTGLQETQYF
TRBJ1-2	few	TRBV11-3	NA	TGTGCCAGCAGCTTAGAGACTTGGGACACCTTC	CASSLETWDTF
TRBJ2-7	NA	TRBV5-1	TRBD1	TGCGCCAGCAGCTATTCCTCCAGGGGGCGGAGGGAGCAGTACTTC	CASSYSSRGRREQYF
TRBJ1-1	NA	TRBV18	NA	TGTGCCAGCTCACCGCCGGACACGAACACTGAAGCTTTCTTT	CASSPPDTNTEAFF